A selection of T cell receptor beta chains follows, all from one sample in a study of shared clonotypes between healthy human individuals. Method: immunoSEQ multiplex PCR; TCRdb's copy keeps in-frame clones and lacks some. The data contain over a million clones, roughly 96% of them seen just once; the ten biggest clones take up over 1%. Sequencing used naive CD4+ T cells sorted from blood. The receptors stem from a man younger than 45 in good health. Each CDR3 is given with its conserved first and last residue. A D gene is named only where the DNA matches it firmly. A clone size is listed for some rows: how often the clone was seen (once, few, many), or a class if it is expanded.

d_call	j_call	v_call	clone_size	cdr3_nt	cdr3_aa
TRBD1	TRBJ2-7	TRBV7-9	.	TGTGCCAGCAGCTTCAACCCAGGACAGGGGGGCTCCTACGAGCAGTACTTC	CASSFNPGQGGSYEQYF
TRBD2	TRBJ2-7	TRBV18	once	TGTGCCAGCTCACCAGGGACTAGCGGCGCCTTCGAGCAGTACTTC	CASSPGTSGAFEQYF
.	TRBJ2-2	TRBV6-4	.	TGTGCCAGCGGCCCTGAGGGGAACCTAAACACCGGGGAGCTGTTTTTT	CASGPEGNLNTGELFF
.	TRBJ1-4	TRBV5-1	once	TGCGCCAGCAGCCCTACCGGGTCCGGAAAACTGTTTTTT	CASSPTGSGKLFF
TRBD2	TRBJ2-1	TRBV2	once	TGTGCCAGCAGTGATAGCGGGAGGGCCCATGAGCAGTTCTTC	CASSDSGRAHEQFF
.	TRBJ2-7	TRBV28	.	TGTGCCAGCAGCCCTGGTAACAGGGCCTACGAGCAGTACTTC	CASSPGNRAYEQYF
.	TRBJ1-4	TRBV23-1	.	TGCGCCAGCAGTCACCCTCCTTCCTTTACAGGCTTCTTTGAAAAACTGTTTTTT	CASSHPPSFTGFFEKLFF
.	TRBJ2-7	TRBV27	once	TGTGCCAGCAGTTTCCTAGATCGACCCTCCTACGAGCAGTACTTC	CASSFLDRPSYEQYF
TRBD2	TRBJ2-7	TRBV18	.	TGTGCCAGCTCACCCTACCCCGGGACTAGCGGGAGATACGAGCAGTACTTC	CASSPYPGTSGRYEQYF
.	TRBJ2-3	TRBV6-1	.	TGTGCCAGCAGTGAGGGTCTAGCGAATACGCAGTATTTT	CASSEGLANTQYF
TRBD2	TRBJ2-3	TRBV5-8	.	TGTGCCAGCAGCATAACAGGACTAGCGGGAGAGGATACGCAGTATTTT	CASSITGLAGEDTQYF
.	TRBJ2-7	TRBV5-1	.	TGCGCCAGCAGCGCGTATGGAAGCTACGAGCAGTACTTC	CASSAYGSYEQYF
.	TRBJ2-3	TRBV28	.	TGTGCCAGCAGCAAGGGGCAGTTGGAAACATATACGCAGTATTTT	CASSKGQLETYTQYF
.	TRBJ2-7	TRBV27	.	TGTGCCAGCAGTTTAGGACCTACAAAAACGACTAGGTACGAGCAGTACTTC	CASSLGPTKTTRYEQYF